Detailed here is one TCR beta chain. Its antigen remains undetermined. No clone much larger than this one lies a single base away; base qualities are absent. These data belong to a study of control samples from healthy donors and cancer patients (dated by TCRdb to the early 2020s). The cysteine opens and the phenylalanine closes a CDR3 of 15 amino acids. The DNA shown is the 45-base CDR3, in frame from base 1. Per the germline V gene, LGHNA is the CDR1 and YSLEER is the CDR2. Trimming takes 0 bases off V and 3 bases off J; junction bases not matched to a gene: 2. Libraries were made using the immunoSEQ multiplex PCR assay. Entries here come from immuneACCESS through TCRdb and include only in-frame sequences with V and J called. Some clones fail to appear in such tables; in the studies checked, an unresolved V gene covers under half of the shortfall, and the cause of the remainder is unknown. The sample data list 65,000 to 95,000 clones, and approximately 89% of these were observed just once. 7.2% of the sample lies in the top ten.

Source material: blood. The sequence was obtained from a man in his fifties in good health. This chain joins TRBV4-3 to TRBJ2-5, with TRBD1 identical over 9 junction bases. The DNA sequence follows: TGCGCCAGCAGCCAAGATACAGGGGGCGAAGAGACCCAGTACTTC. Its protein reads: CASSQDTGGEETQYF.